The rows below give T cell receptor beta chains drawn from one sample of a study of blood T cell repertoires in COVID-19. Using immunoSEQ multiplex PCR, the repertoire was profiled, and TCRdb retains in-frame clones only, with some absent. The sample holds about 180,000 clones; about 88% are singletons and the top ten take around 1.2%. Material: PBMCs or T cells enriched from blood (not recorded which). These TCRs come from a human donor with acute COVID-19. The donor label of this sample is uncertain. The CDR3 runs from the conserved cysteine through the conserved F or W. Fields, in order: clone size, D gene, J gene, V gene, CDR3 DNA, CDR3 protein. D genes are given only for firm matches. The listing skips clone size in some rows; elsewhere it reads once, few, many or a size class.

.	.	TRBJ1-2	TRBV3-1/TRBV3-2	TGTGCCAGCAGCCCTCGGGGGGGCTCTAACTATGGCTACACCTTC	CASSPRGGSNYGYTF
.	.	TRBJ1-1	TRBV19	TGTGCCAGTAGTTCAGTCAGGGGAACTGAAGCTTTCTTT	CASSSVRGTEAFF
.	TRBD2	TRBJ2-3	TRBV12-5	TGTGCTAGTGGTTTCGCGCACGGGGAGGGGTATGATACGCAGTATTTT	CASGFAHGEGYDTQYF
.	TRBD1	TRBJ1-1	TRBV27	TGTGCCAGCAGTTTAATGAGCACAGGGGGCGGCTATAGGACTTTCTTT	CASSLMSTGGGYRTFF
many	TRBD1	TRBJ2-5	TRBV6-2/TRBV6-3	TGTGCCAGCAGTTACTTTATCGGGACAGGCACCCAAGAGACCCAGTACTTC	CASSYFIGTGTQETQYF
.	TRBD2	TRBJ2-1	TRBV7-7	TGTGCCAGCAGCTCGCAAGGCACTAGCGGGGGGAGGGACAATGAGCAGTTCTTC	CASSSQGTSGGRDNEQFF
.	.	TRBJ1-1	TRBV12-3/TRBV12-4	TGTGCCAGCAGTTTAGTACGGGGTTCTGAAGCTTTCTTT	CASSLVRGSEAFF
.	TRBD1	TRBJ1-2	TRBV10-3	TGTGCCATCAGTGAACAGAGGGGACAGGGGGGCGGCTACACCTTC	CAISEQRGQGGGYTF
.	.	TRBJ2-7	TRBV30	TGTGCCTTGGACACGGCCTACGAGCAGTACTTC	CALDTAYEQYF
.	TRBD1	TRBJ1-5	TRBV5-1	TGCGCCAGCAGCCCCGGACAGGGGATGAGCAATCAGCCCCAGCATTTT	CASSPGQGMSNQPQHF
.	.	TRBJ1-1	TRBV19	TGTGCCAGTAGTCCGGGACATACTTTGAACACTGAAGCTTTCTTT	CASSPGHTLNTEAFF
.	.	TRBJ1-5	TRBV20-1	TGCAGTGCTAGTGCCCAGGTTTATCAGCCCCAGCATTTT	CSASAQVYQPQHF
.	.	TRBJ2-7	TRBV4-1	TGCGCCAGCAGCCAAGGCCAGGGGAGCACCTACGAGCAGTACTTC	CASSQGQGSTYEQYF
.	TRBD2	TRBJ2-2	TRBV5-4	TGTGCCAGCAGCCCGCTAGCGGGGGATACCGGGGAGCTGTTTTTT	CASSPLAGDTGELFF
.	.	TRBJ1-3	TRBV10-3	TGTGCCATCAGTGAGTCCACAGGGCTCTCTGGAAACACCATATATTTT	CAISESTGLSGNTIYF
once	TRBD1	TRBJ1-1	TRBV29-1	TGCAGCGTTGAAGATCTGAACAGGGGGAACACTGAAGCTTTCTTT	CSVEDLNRGNTEAFF
.	.	TRBJ1-1	TRBV7-6	TGTGCCAGCAGCTTAGTCGGCGGGACCTTTGGGCCCGAAGCTTTCTTT	CASSLVGGTFGPEAFF
few	.	TRBJ1-5	TRBV18	TGTGCCAGCTCACCACGGCGGGGCGGCCGGTCCCAGCCCCAGCATTTT	CASSPRRGGRSQPQHF
.	.	TRBJ2-7	TRBV2	TGTGCCAGCAGGACGTACAGGGTGGGTTTGGAGCAGTACTTC	CASRTYRVGLEQYF
.	.	TRBJ1-5	TRBV6-6	TGTGCCAGCAGTTACTCGGCAGGGAGCAATCAGCCCCAGCATTTT	CASSYSAGSNQPQHF
.	.	TRBJ2-7	TRBV1	TGCACCAGCAGCCAAGACGAGACTAGCGGGGCCTACGAGCAGTACTTC	CTSSQDETSGAYEQYF
.	.	TRBJ2-4	TRBV12-3/TRBV12-4	TGTGCCAGCAGTCTCAACAGGGTCAAACAGTACTTC	CASSLNRVKQYF
.	.	TRBJ2-5	TRBV3-1/TRBV3-2	TGTGCCAGCAGCCAAGGGAGTCAAGAGACCCAGTACTTC	CASSQGSQETQYF
.	TRBD1	TRBJ1-2	TRBV12-3/TRBV12-4	TGTGCCAGCACCCGGGACAGGGAGCCTTACACCTTC	CASTRDREPYTF
.	.	TRBJ2-7	TRBV23-1	TGCGCCAGCAGTCCAACCCGGGGCCGGGGAGGTTACGAGCAGTACTTC	CASSPTRGRGGYEQYF
.	TRBD1	TRBJ1-4	TRBV7-9	TGTGCCAGCAGCTTAGCCTGGGACAGGGGAATCGCAACTAATGAAAAACTGTTTTTT	CASSLAWDRGIATNEKLFF
.	.	TRBJ1-4	TRBV7-2	TGTGCCAGCAGCTTAGCCTCTACAGGGAGTAATGAAAAACTGTTTTTT	CASSLASTGSNEKLFF
once	.	TRBJ1-1	TRBV11-2	TGTGCCAGCAGCCCCAGAGAGGACATGAACACTGAAGCTTTCTTT	CASSPREDMNTEAFF
.	TRBD1	TRBJ1-1	TRBV29-1	TGCAGCGTTATGACAGGGGGCGCCGACACTGAAGCTTTCTTT	CSVMTGGADTEAFF
.	TRBD1	TRBJ2-7	TRBV30	TGTGCCTGGGCCCCTGGACAGGCCTACGAGCAGTACTTC	CAWAPGQAYEQYF
.	TRBD1	TRBJ1-6	TRBV11-2	TGTGCCAGCAGCGCCTCGACAGGGGGGTTTAATTCACCCCTCCACTTT	CASSASTGGFNSPLHF
once	.	TRBJ2-3	TRBV3-1/TRBV3-2	TGTGCCAGCAGCCAAGATCCTAGAATAGATACGCAGTATTTT	CASSQDPRIDTQYF
.	TRBD1	TRBJ1-1	TRBV4-3	TGCGCCAGCAGCCGTACTCGGGACAGGTATCATGAAGCTTTCTTT	CASSRTRDRYHEAFF
.	.	TRBJ1-2	TRBV7-3	TGTGCCAGCAGCCCTGACGGCGATGGAGGTTCGGGGGGCTACACCTTC	CASSPDGDGGSGGYTF
once	TRBD1	TRBJ1-4	TRBV5-6	TGTGCCAGCAGCCGCAGGGGGACTAATGAAAAACTGTTTTTT	CASSRRGTNEKLFF
.	TRBD1	TRBJ1-6	TRBV27	TGTGCCAGCAGTACGAGGACAGGGAGGACCCTAGGGTCACCCCTCCACTTT	CASSTRTGRTLGSPLHF
.	TRBD2	TRBJ2-3	TRBV7-3	TGTGCCAGCAGCTTAGGGTTAGCGGGGGGGCCTACAGATACGCAGTATTTT	CASSLGLAGGPTDTQYF
.	TRBD2	TRBJ2-1	TRBV27	TGTGCCAGCAGTGCGGTAGCGGGGGGGCATAACAATGAGCAGTTCTTC	CASSAVAGGHNNEQFF
.	TRBD1	TRBJ2-2	TRBV12-3/TRBV12-4	TGTGCCAGTTCCAGGGGGACGGACGGGGAGCTGTTTTTT	CASSRGTDGELFF